These 10 T cell receptor beta chains came from one sample sequenced in a study of blood T cell repertoires in COVID-19. Libraries were prepared by immunoSEQ multiplex PCR; TCRdb keeps only in-frame clonotypes and omits some of them. The sample yields fewer than 300,000 clones, less than 85% seen once. Sequenced input: peripheral blood. These receptors all come from a woman between 18 and 29 years old with acute or convalescent COVID-19.

The chain joins TRBV5-1 to TRBJ1-5; D perhaps matches TRBD1 (5 bases). The CDR3 is 15 amino acids. Germline CDR1 is SGHRS and CDR2 is YFSETQ. With 4 bases removed from V and 3 bases from J, the gap between germline ends came to 14 bases. This CDR3 reads CASSLGHDSNQPQHF. CDR3 nucleotides: TGCGCCAGCAGCCTCGGACATGACTCCAATCAGCCCCAGCATTTT.

The chain links TRBV7-9 to TRBJ2-2, with 8 bases aligning to TRBD2. Losses at the gene ends were 5 bases for V and 1 base for J; bases not matched to a gene: 15. Germline-derived CDR1 and CDR2 are SEHNR and FQNEAQ (reference sequence). This CDR3 region has 19 residues. CDR3 protein: CASSTPSIAGRGNTGELFF. CDR3 nucleotides: TGTGCCAGCAGCACCCCCTCGATAGCGGGAAGGGGGAACACCGGGGAGCTGTTTTTT.

J is TRBJ2-3 and V is TRBV15; 10 nucleotides line up with TRBD2. The CDR3 has 18 amino acids. The V segment lost 0 bases and the J segment 5 bases; nucleotides outside the gene matches: 11. In germline, CDR1 is LNHNV, CDR2 YYDKDF (reference sequence). The CDR3 is CATSRDAGAGGPGDTQYF. The CDR3 DNA sequence: TGTGCCACCAGCAGAGATGCTGGAGCGGGAGGGCCGGGAGATACGCAGTATTTT.

The chain uses TRBV2 and TRBJ2-1; 11 bases match TRBD2. This CDR3 is built from 15 residues. Trimming took 5 bases from V and 7 from J; bases not matched to a gene: 7. Germline V gene lookup returns CDR1 SNHLY and CDR2 FYNNEI. The CDR3 DNA is TGTGCCAGCAGTCTAAGACTAGCGGGAAGAAATGAGCAGTTCTTC. As protein: CASSLRLAGRNEQFF. Full variable domain (remainder filled in from reference TRBV2 and TRBJ2-1): EPEVTQTPSHQVTQMGQEVILRCVPISNHLYFYWYRQILGQKVEFLVSFYNNEISEKSEIFDDQFSVERPDGSNFTLKIRSTKLEDSAMYFCASSLRLAGRNEQFFGPGTRLTVL.

The rearrangement links TRBV27 to TRBJ2-7, with TRBD1 matching over 9 bases. In germline, CDR1 is MNHEY, CDR2 SMNVEV (reference sequence). J lost 4 bases, V lost 5 bases, and 9 bases had no gene match. The CDR3 consists of 15 residues. The CDR3 spells CASSPPGTGMYEQYF. CDR3 nucleotide sequence: TGTGCCAGCAGTCCTCCCGGGACAGGGATGTACGAGCAGTACTTC.

The chain joins TRBV5-1 to TRBJ2-7; D is unclear. CDR1 is SGHRS and CDR2 is YFSETQ in the germline V gene. The CDR3 totals 16 residues. Trimming stripped 4 bases from V and 4 bases from J, with 21 bases between. CDR3 residues: CASSPWPTSSGYEQYF. CDR3 nucleotide sequence: TGCGCCAGCAGCCCGTGGCCGACCTCATCAGGTTACGAGCAGTACTTC.

The chain joins TRBV18 to TRBJ2-2; TRBD2 might be the D (6 bases). Trimming removed 1 base from V and 3 bases from J, with 12 bases in between. The CDR3 spans 16 residues. Germline lookup yields CDR1 KGHSH and CDR2 LQKENI. Here the CDR3 reads CASSPLGSGYTGELFF. The CDR3 DNA reads TGTGCCAGCTCACCACTTGGTAGCGGATACACCGGGGAGCTGTTTTTT.

The chain joins TRBV24-1 to TRBJ2-3; TRBD2 matches at 12 bases. Germline CDR1 and CDR2: KGHDR and SFDVKD. The CDR3 runs to 16 residues. V shed 5 bases and J 0 bases; nucleotides not matched to a gene: 2. The CDR3 region has the DNA TGTGCCACCAGTGGGACTAGCGGGACAAGCACAGATACGCAGTATTTT. Its translation is CATSGTSGTSTDTQYF.

V gene TRBV7-9 combines with J gene TRBJ2-7, with 7 positions matching TRBD1. CDR1 and CDR2 from the germline V gene are SEHNR and FQNEAQ (reference sequence). CDR3 length equals 15 residues. The V gene end was trimmed by 7 bases and the J gene end by 0 bases; junction bases not matched to a gene: 9. The chain's CDR3 is CASNVAGTASYEQYF. The CDR3, as DNA: TGTGCCAGCAACGTAGCCGGGACAGCCTCCTACGAGCAGTACTTC.

The chain couples TRBV5-6 to TRBJ1-5; 7 nucleotides match TRBD1. CDR3 size: 14 residues. The V gene end was trimmed by 2 bases and the J gene end by 6 bases; junction bases not matched to a gene: 5. Germline lookup yields CDR1 SGHDT and CDR2 YYEEEE. For the CDR3, the DNA is TGTGCCAGCAGCTTTCTAGGGGGCGGTCAGCCCCAGCATTTT. Translating gives CASSFLGGGQPQHF. The complete variable domain, with remaining parts taken from reference TRBV5-6 and TRBJ1-5, reads DAGVTQSPTHLIKTRGQQVTLRCSPKSGHDTVSWYQQALGQGPQFIFQYYEEEERQRGNFPDRFSGHQFPNYSSELNVNALLLGDSALYLCASSFLGGGQPQHFGDGTRLSIL.